The 18 T cell receptor beta chains given below trace back to one sample, sequenced in a study of blood T cell repertoires in COVID-19. The assay was immunoSEQ multiplex PCR, and TCRdb's table has in-frame clones only and misses some. The repertoire has fewer than 300,000 clones, about 85% of them found once; the top ten carry approximately 4%. The sample was peripheral blood. These receptors were obtained from a man between 60 and 70 years old who had recovered from COVID-19.

This sequence joins TRBV2 and TRBJ2-7; the match to TRBD2 covers 11 bases. The germline V gene has CDR1 SNHLY and CDR2 FYNNEI. Trimming cost V 2 bases and J 0 bases; bases outside gene matches: 3. This CDR3 has 16 amino acids. This CDR3 reads CASSETGLAVSYEQYF. The CDR3, as DNA: TGTGCCAGCAGTGAAACGGGACTAGCGGTCTCCTACGAGCAGTACTTC. The full variable domain, with the rest looked up from reference TRBV2 and TRBJ2-7, is EPEVTQTPSHQVTQMGQEVILRCVPISNHLYFYWYRQILGQKVEFLVSFYNNEISEKSEIFDDQFSVERPDGSNFTLKIRSTKLEDSAMYFCASSETGLAVSYEQYFGPGTRLTVT.

The chain recombines TRBV5-1 with TRBJ2-1, with 8 bases identical to TRBD1. Per germline, CDR1 SGHRS and CDR2 YFSETQ. Unmatched junction bases numbered 10, after V lost 4 bases and J lost 7 bases. The CDR3 spans 15 residues. The CDR3 spells CASSLSGGNYNEQFF. The CDR3 coding sequence is TGCGCCAGCAGCCTCTCAGGGGGCAATTATAATGAGCAGTTCTTC.

This clone was counted only a few times. This rearrangement joins TRBV29-1 to TRBJ2-7; D gene unclear. The V end lost 4 bases, the J end lost 4 bases, and 11 bases lay between the germline ends. The germline gives CDR1 SQVTM, CDR2 ANQGSEA. CDR3 length: 12 amino acids. This chain's CDR3 is CSVGDTYYEQYF. The CDR3 nucleotides are TGCAGCGTTGGTGACACCTATTACGAGCAGTACTTC.

To note about this clone: One end of the junction is discordant with germline, which a read error may explain. The V and J genes are TRBV18 and TRBJ1-5, with unresolved D. Per germline, CDR1 KGHSH and CDR2 LQKENI. The CDR3 consists of 14 residues. DNA for the CDR3: TGTGCCAGCTCAATAAAAAGCGAGAATCAACCCCAGCATTTT. This encodes CASSIKSENQPQHF.

The V and J genes are TRBV10-3 and TRBJ1-5; D is unresolved. V shed 7 bases and J shed 1 base, with 8 bases lying between them. Germline V gene lookup returns CDR1 ENHRY and CDR2 SYGVKD. The CDR3 totals 13 residues. CDR3 sequence: CAINRESNQPQHF. The CDR3 bases are TGTGCCATCAACCGGGAAAGCAATCAGCCCCAGCATTTT.

V gene TRBV2 combines with J gene TRBJ1-3, with D hard to call. Germline V CDR1 and CDR2: SNHLY, FYNNEI. The V and J ends lost 4 bases and 1 base respectively, with 8 bases between them. The CDR3 is 14 residues long. The CDR3 loop reads CASSVQISGNTIYF. The CDR3 region has the DNA TGTGCCAGCAGTGTCCAGATTTCTGGAAACACCATATATTTT.

The genes are TRBV6-5 and TRBJ2-2, with D tentatively TRBD2 (5 bases). This CDR3 has 15 residues. The V and J ends lost 7 bases and 3 bases respectively, with 15 bases between them. Per germline, CDR1 MNHEY and CDR2 SVGAGI. The CDR3 region has the DNA TGTGCCAGCATTTCTTCCCGGGGTCACACCGGGGAGCTGTTTTTT. It specifies CASISSRGHTGELFF.

The chain recombines TRBV5-4 with TRBJ1-4, with D perhaps matching TRBD1 (5 bases). Trimming removed 3 bases from V and 0 bases from J, with 12 bases in between. The CDR3 sequence is 16 residues long. The germline V gene encodes CDR1 SGHNT and CDR2 YYREEE (reference sequence). CDR3 amino acids: CASSSGGVSTNEKLFF. DNA for the CDR3: TGTGCCAGCAGCTCCGGGGGGGTGTCAACTAATGAAAAACTGTTTTTT.

V usage is TRBV9 and J usage is TRBJ2-1; D is perhaps TRBD2 (5 bases). V shed 2 bases and J shed 0 bases, with 9 bases lying between them. The CDR3 is 15 residues long. CDR1 and CDR2 from the germline V gene are SGDLS and YYNGEE. The CDR3 protein is CASSVGGFSYNEQFF. Here the CDR3 DNA reads TGTGCCAGCAGCGTGGGCGGGTTCTCCTACAATGAGCAGTTCTTC.

V and J are TRBV7-2 and TRBJ2-5; 7 nucleotides match TRBD1. The trim removed 5 bases at V and 4 bases at J, leaving 4 bases unmatched. The CDR3 is 13 amino acids. Germline assignment: CDR1 SGHTA and CDR2 FQGNSA. CDR3 bases: TGTGCCAGCAGCGCGACAGGGCCAGAGACCCAGTACTTC. Its translation: CASSATGPETQYF. Looking up the rest from reference TRBV7-2 and TRBJ2-5 gives the full variable domain: GAGVSQSPSNKVTEKGKDVELRCDPISGHTALYWYRQSLGQGLEFLIYFQGNSAPDKSGLPSDRFSAERTGGSVSTLTIQRTQQEDSAVYLCASSATGPETQYFGPGTRLLVL.

The chain links TRBV10-1 to TRBJ2-7; 11 bases map to TRBD2. The CDR3 has 15 amino acids. J was trimmed by 1 base and V by 3 bases; bases with no gene match: 2. From germline, CDR1 is WNHNN and CDR2 SYGVQD (reference sequence). In DNA, the CDR3 is TGCGCCAGCAGTGATACTAGCGGGGGATCCTACGAGCAGTACTTC. It is translated as CASSDTSGGSYEQYF.

V is TRBV5-1 and J is TRBJ1-4; no definite D call. Looked up from germline, CDR1 is SGHRS and CDR2 is YFSETQ. The length of the CDR3 is 16 residues. V lost 4 bases, J lost 8 bases, and 21 bases lay in between. CDR3 loop: CASSPVPTTLREKLFF. DNA for the CDR3: TGCGCCAGCAGCCCGGTCCCTACCACTCTACGGGAAAAACTGTTTTTT.

This chain connects TRBV6-2 or TRBV6-3 to TRBJ1-1; weak D call: TRBD1 (6 bases). The V gene's germline CDR1 is MNHEY and CDR2 SVGEGT. This CDR3 has 17 residues. V gave up 2 bases and J gave up 1 base, with 17 bases separating them. CDR3 loop: CASSYPIRGGANTEAFF. The CDR3 DNA reads as TGTGCCAGCAGTTACCCCATTCGGGGGGGGGCGAACACTGAAGCTTTCTTT.

The rearrangement uses TRBV9 and TRBJ1-1, with 9 bases lining up with TRBD1. Per germline, CDR1 SGDLS and CDR2 YYNGEE. The CDR3 runs to 13 residues. V trimming: 3 bases; J trimming: 6 bases; junction bases outside the gene matches: 3. Here the CDR3 reads CASSEGQGSEAFF. The CDR3 nucleotides read TGTGCCAGCAGCGAGGGACAGGGCTCTGAAGCTTTCTTT.

About this clone itself: A read error may account for a junction end that differs from germline. The V call is TRBV6-5, the J call TRBJ2-3; TRBD1 matches at 9 bases. Germline loops: CDR1 MNHEY, CDR2 SVGAGI. This CDR3 comprises 12 residues. CDR3 bases: TGTGCCAGCAGTTCACAGGGGGCTCGCGCGCATTTT. Protein product: CASSSQGARAHF.

The CDR3 DNA reads TGTGCCAGCAGCTTTCAACAGGGTTCTAATGAAAAACTGTTTTTT. Protein sequence: CASSFQQGSNEKLFF. This chain connects TRBV7-2 to TRBJ1-4; D is possibly TRBD1 (6 bases). Germline V gives CDR1 SGHTA, CDR2 FQGNSA. CDR3 length equals 15 residues. Trimming left V 3 bases short and J 3 bases short, with 11 bases between.

A single count supports this clone. The chain carries TRBV27 and TRBJ1-2, with TRBD1 matching 10 bases. The germline CDR1 and CDR2 sequences are MNHEY and SMNVEV (reference sequence). The CDR3 loop spans 14 amino acids. Losses at the gene ends were 5 bases for V and 7 bases for J; bases not matched to a gene: 7. As DNA, the CDR3 is TGTGCCAGCAGTCAGCCCGGGACAGGGGTTGGCTACACCTTC. This gives the protein CASSQPGTGVGYTF.

This rearrangement joins TRBV11-2 to TRBJ1-3; TRBD1 aligns across 7 bases. Looked up from germline, CDR1 is SGHAT and CDR2 is FQNNGV. This CDR3 spans 14 amino acids. Germline trimming cut 9 bases from V and 1 base from J; bases unmatched to any gene: 6. CDR3 sequence (DNA): TGTGCCAGTCGGGACAGCAAGTCTGGAAACACCATATATTTT. This sequence encodes CASRDSKSGNTIYF.